Reported below is one T cell receptor beta chain. Its matching antigen is unknown. Time point described: naive CD8 control sorted from an acute-time-point sample. Trimming pared 2 bases from V and 4 bases from J, leaving 5 bases between. The germline gives CDR1 SEHNR, CDR2 FQNEAQ (reference sequence). The CDR3 sequence is 13 residues long. The assay was immunoSEQ multiplex PCR, and TCRdb's table has in-frame clones only and misses some. The repertoire holds around 34,000 clones, with about 86% as singletons. This specimen belongs to a study of CD8 T cells in acute hepatitis C reinfection. Whole-study results and caveats: Only TCRbeta was bulk sequenced, so alphabeta pairing of public clonotypes remains unknown. Regardless of outcome, 10 to 15 public clonotypes appeared, one using V04-02/J02-02. TRBV04 and TRBV06 were preferentially used in all groups, not explained by naive pool overrepresentation.

This receptor was obtained from a man under 40 with chronic hepatitis C. The gene calls are TRBV7-9 and TRBJ1-4, with unresolved D. Input material: naive CD8+ T cells from PBMCs. In nucleotides, the CDR3 is TGTGCCAGCAGCTTAAGGGTTAATGAAAAACTGTTTTTT. Translation: CASSLRVNEKLFF.